This TCR beta chain was documented in a study of cytomegalovirus exposure and HLA in healthy donors. With 60 Vbeta and 13 Jbeta primers, the PCR was carried out. The data were produced by immunoSEQ multiplex PCR, yet TCRdb's version contains in-frame clones alone and is incomplete. The data hold 95,000 to 100,000 clones, with about 80% observed a single time. The CDR3 length is 16 residues. The junction had 13 bases not matched to a gene; V was cut back by 5 bases and J by 4 bases. Germline-derived CDR1 and CDR2 are SGDLS and YYNGEE. Nominal health characterized the donors when sampled, though unrecorded immune exposures were likely.

The chain combines TRBV9 with TRBJ1-2; the match to TRBD1 covers 8 bases. The specimen was PBMCs. This receptor was taken from a man aged 35 to 55 in good health and CMV-seronegative. CDR3 region: CASSQQPSTGGYGYTF. Written as DNA, the CDR3 is TGTGCCAGCAGTCAACAACCCAGCACAGGGGGCTATGGCTACACCTTC.